Listed here are 14 T cell receptor beta chains from one sample, sequenced in a study of T cells in women clearing cervical HPV infection. Some clones are missing from TCRdb's copy, which holds only in-frame ones; the method was immunoSEQ multiplex PCR. This listing includes under 50,000 clones. Sequenced material: blood buffy coat. These receptors were obtained from a woman aged 18 to 75 with a cervical HPV16 infection that either progressed to CIN3+ or cleared (not recorded which).

In regard to this clone: Read sequence stops 3 residues before the CDR3 end, and the germline J gene provides the missing end. This chain uses TRBV25-1 with TRBJ1-6; a weak D match, TRBD1 (5 bases). CDR1 is MGHDK and CDR2 is SYGVNS in the germline V gene. This CDR3 is built from 12 residues. Trimming pared 4 bases from V and 11 bases from J, leaving 9 bases between. The sequenced part of the CDR3 DNA is TGTGCCAGCAGTGGGGGCAGAACACCC. Translated: CASSGGRTP. The complete CDR3 sequence is CASSGGRTPLHF.

In the case of this clone: Read sequence stops 3 residues before the CDR3 end, and the germline J gene provides the missing end. The V gene is TRBV7-6, the J gene TRBJ2-1, with D tentatively TRBD2 (7 bases). Germline lookup yields CDR1 SGHVS and CDR2 FNYEAQ. The CDR3 loop spans 15 amino acids. The ends were cut back, 0 bases at V and 8 bases at J, with 14 bases in the middle. CDR3 bases read: TGTGCCAGCAGCTTAGCAGGGGGGGGTGGCGATGAG. It codes for CASSLAGGGGDE. The full CDR3 is CASSLAGGGGDEQFF.

A word on this clone: Read data end 3 residues before the CDR3 end; the end is taken from the germline J gene. J is TRBJ2-3 and V is TRBV7-6; D might be TRBD1 (6 bases). Germline values: CDR1 SGHVS, CDR2 FNYEAQ. Trimming shortened V by 6 bases and J by 0 bases, and 16 bases separated the two germline ends. The CDR3 runs to 16 residues. CDR3 DNA, as far as it was read: TGTGCCAGCAGTCTAGGGGGTACCGGGAGCACAGATACG. Its protein product is CASSLGGTGSTDT. Given in full, the CDR3 is CASSLGGTGSTDTQYF.

Of note for this clone: The observed sequence ends 3 residues before the CDR3 terminus, with the missing tail filled in from the germline J gene. V is TRBV5-1 and J is TRBJ1-4; tentative D call: TRBD1 (6 bases). Trimming left V 2 bases short and J 7 bases short, with 12 bases between. Germline CDR1 is SGHRS and CDR2 is YFSETQ. The CDR3 runs 14 residues. CDR3 region: CASSLGGAGEKLFF. The covered CDR3 bases are TGCGCCAGCAGCTTAGGGGGGGCCGGTGAAAAA.

As regards this clone: The CDR3 is cut off 3 residues early in the read; its end comes from the germline J gene. V gene TRBV7-9 combines with J gene TRBJ2-5, with D hard to call. CDR3 length: 13 amino acids. Germline V CDR1 and CDR2: SEHNR, FQNEAQ (reference sequence). V was cut by 1 base and J by 6 bases, with 9 bases left in between. CDR3 DNA, as far as it was read: TGTGCCAGCAGCTTAGAGGCAGTCCAGACC. Protein: CASSLEAVQT. The CDR3, in full, reads CASSLEAVQTQYF.

Notes on this clone: The DNA ends 3 residues before the CDR3 does, and the rest of the CDR3 is filled in from the germline J gene. The rearrangement uses TRBV10-1 and TRBJ1-1, with 11 bases lining up with TRBD1. CDR1 is WNHNN and CDR2 is SYGVQD in the germline V gene (reference sequence). V was clipped by 6 bases and J by 6 bases; unmatched bases: 6. This CDR3 comprises 14 residues. The sequenced CDR3 bases are TGCGCCAGCAGGGACAGGGGGCTGACCGCTGAA. Protein: CASRDRGLTAE. The entire CDR3 sequence reads CASRDRGLTAEAFF.

For this clone: With the read ending 3 residues before the CDR3 end, the germline J gene is used to fill in that end. The chain joins TRBV5-1 to TRBJ2-1; 15 bases agree with TRBD2. The CDR3 is 18 residues long. Germline V gene data show CDR1 as SGHRS and CDR2 as YFSETQ. With 5 bases clipped from V and 8 bases from J, the junction kept 14 bases outside the gene matches. The covered CDR3 bases are TGCGCCAGCAGGCGGACCGGGACTAGCGGGGGGCAGGGTCATGAG. Translation gives CASRRTGTSGGQGHE. The entire CDR3 sequence reads CASRRTGTSGGQGHEQFF.

Comment on this clone: The read finishes 3 residues shy of the CDR3 end, and the germline J gene is used to complete it. The V call is TRBV20-1, the J call TRBJ2-1, with 8 bases identical to TRBD2. Germline V lookup: CDR1 DFQATT, CDR2 SNEGSKA (reference sequence). The length of the CDR3 is 16 residues. V trimming: 5 bases; J trimming: 6 bases; junction bases outside the gene matches: 15. The CDR3 loop reads CSASRPGLGNPNEQFF. The DNA read from the CDR3 is TGCAGTGCTTCCCGACCGGGACTAGGAAACCCCAATGAG.

Turning to this clone: The read halts 3 residues ahead of the CDR3 end, with the missing end drawn from the germline J gene. This rearrangement joins TRBV20-1 to TRBJ2-1; perhaps TRBD1 as D (6 bases). The CDR3 has 14 amino acids. Trimming left V 0 bases short and J 2 bases short, with 8 bases between. Per germline, CDR1 DFQATT and CDR2 SNEGSKA (reference sequence). CDR3 DNA (partial): TGCAGTGCTAGAGAGGGGGACACCTACAATGAG. Its translation is CSAREGDTYNE. The entire CDR3 protein reads CSAREGDTYNEQFF.

Comment on this clone: The DNA ends 3 residues before the CDR3 does, and the rest of the CDR3 is filled in from the germline J gene. This chain connects TRBV6-1 to TRBJ2-2; D may be TRBD2 (6 bases). The V end lost 4 bases, the J end lost 9 bases, and 21 bases lay between the germline ends. This CDR3 spans 16 amino acids. Germline V gene sequence: CDR1 MNHNS, CDR2 SASEGT. CDR3 protein: CASSGLARSLSRELFF. CDR3 DNA, as far as it was read: TGTGCCAGCAGTGGGCTAGCGCGGAGCCTCTCCCGGGAG.

For this clone: With the read ending 3 residues before the CDR3 end, the germline J gene is used to fill in that end. V is TRBV5-4 and J is TRBJ1-5, with 9 positions matching TRBD1. Germline trimming cut 3 bases from V and 7 bases from J; bases unmatched to any gene: 2. This CDR3 spans 13 amino acids. Germline values: CDR1 SGHNT, CDR2 YYREEE (reference sequence). The part of the CDR3 DNA that was read is TGTGCCAGCAGCTCGGGACAGGGACAGCCC. Protein product: CASSSGQGQP. The entire CDR3 is CASSSGQGQPQHF.

Note on this clone: From the germline J gene comes the end of the CDR3, since the read stops 3 residues before it. The rearrangement links TRBV18 to TRBJ1-2; D uncertain. CDR1 KGHSH and CDR2 LQKENI come from the germline V gene. V was trimmed by 0 bases and J by 1 base, leaving 6 bases between them. The CDR3 extends over 14 amino acids. CDR3 amino acids: CASSPPVVNYGYTF. CDR3 DNA, as far as it was read: TGTGCCAGCTCACCACCGGTAGTTAACTATGGC.

For this clone: With the read ending 3 residues before the CDR3 end, the germline J gene is used to fill in that end. This sequence joins TRBV12-5 and TRBJ2-5; the match to TRBD1 covers 9 bases. CDR3 length: 14 residues. V shed 6 bases, J shed 5 bases, and the junction held 7 bases outside the gene matches. Germline assignment: CDR1 LGHNT and CDR2 FRNRAP. The CDR3 DNA, read in part, is TGTGCTAGTGGCCCTGGACAGGGGTGGGAGACC. Translating gives CASGPGQGWET. The CDR3 in full is CASGPGQGWETQYF.

A word on this clone: The CDR3 goes on 3 residues after the read ends, and that part is filled in from the germline J gene. J is TRBJ1-1 and V is TRBV19; D might be TRBD1 (5 bases). Germline CDR1 reads LNHDA; CDR2 reads SQIVND (reference sequence). This CDR3 has 14 residues. Trimming left V 6 bases short and J 1 base short, with 12 bases between. The CDR3 DNA, read in part, is TGTGCCAGTAGGGCGGGGGGAACGAACACTGAA. This codes for CASRAGGTNTE. The complete CDR3 reads CASRAGGTNTEAFF.